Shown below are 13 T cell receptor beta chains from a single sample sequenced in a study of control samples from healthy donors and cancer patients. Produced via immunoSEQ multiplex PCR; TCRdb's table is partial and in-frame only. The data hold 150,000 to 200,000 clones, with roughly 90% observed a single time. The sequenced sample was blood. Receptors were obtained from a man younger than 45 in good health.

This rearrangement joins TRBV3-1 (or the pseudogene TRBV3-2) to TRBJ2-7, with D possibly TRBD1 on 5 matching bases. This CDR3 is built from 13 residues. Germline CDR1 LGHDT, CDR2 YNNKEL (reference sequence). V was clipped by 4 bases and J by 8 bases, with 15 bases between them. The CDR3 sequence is CASSRGQRAKQYF. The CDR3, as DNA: TGTGCCAGCAGCCGCGGACAACGGGCCAAGCAGTACTTC.

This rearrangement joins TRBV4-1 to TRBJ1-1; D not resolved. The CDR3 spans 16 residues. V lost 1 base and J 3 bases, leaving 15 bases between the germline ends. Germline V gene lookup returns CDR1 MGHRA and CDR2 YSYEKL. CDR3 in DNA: TGCGCCAGCAGCCAAGGGCTTCGGCAGGCGGACACTGAAGCTTTCTTT. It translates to CASSQGLRQADTEAFF.

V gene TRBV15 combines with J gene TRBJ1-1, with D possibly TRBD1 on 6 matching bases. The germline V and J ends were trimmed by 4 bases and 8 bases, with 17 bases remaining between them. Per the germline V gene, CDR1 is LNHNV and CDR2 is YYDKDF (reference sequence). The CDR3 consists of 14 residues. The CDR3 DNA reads TGTGCCACCAGCAATGGACAGCCAGGGGTCGAAGCTTTCTTT. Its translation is CATSNGQPGVEAFF.

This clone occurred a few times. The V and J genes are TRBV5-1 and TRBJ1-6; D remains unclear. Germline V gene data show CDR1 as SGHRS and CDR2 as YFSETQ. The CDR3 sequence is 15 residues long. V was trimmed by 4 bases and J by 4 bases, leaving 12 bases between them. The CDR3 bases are TGCGCCAGCAGCGATAGTCCGGGTTATAATTCACCCCTCCACTTT. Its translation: CASSDSPGYNSPLHF.

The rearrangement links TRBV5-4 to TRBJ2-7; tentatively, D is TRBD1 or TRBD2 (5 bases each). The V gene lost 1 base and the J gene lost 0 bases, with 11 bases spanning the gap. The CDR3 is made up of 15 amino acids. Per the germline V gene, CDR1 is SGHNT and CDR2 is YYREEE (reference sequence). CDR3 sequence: CASSLSGTYSYEQYF. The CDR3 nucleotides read TGTGCCAGCAGCTTGTCAGGGACCTACTCCTACGAGCAGTACTTC.

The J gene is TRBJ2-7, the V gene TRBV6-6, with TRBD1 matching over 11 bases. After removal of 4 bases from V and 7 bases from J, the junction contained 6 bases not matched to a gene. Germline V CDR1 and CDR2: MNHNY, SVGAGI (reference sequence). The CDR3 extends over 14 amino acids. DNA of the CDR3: TGTGCCAGCAGTTCCCGGGACAGGGGGAAGGAGCAGTACTTC. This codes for CASSSRDRGKEQYF.

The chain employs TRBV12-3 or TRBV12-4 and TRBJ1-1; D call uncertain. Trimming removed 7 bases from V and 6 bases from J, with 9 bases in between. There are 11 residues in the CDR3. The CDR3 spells CASTRAAEAFF. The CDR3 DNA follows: TGTGCCAGCACTCGGGCAGCTGAAGCTTTCTTT.

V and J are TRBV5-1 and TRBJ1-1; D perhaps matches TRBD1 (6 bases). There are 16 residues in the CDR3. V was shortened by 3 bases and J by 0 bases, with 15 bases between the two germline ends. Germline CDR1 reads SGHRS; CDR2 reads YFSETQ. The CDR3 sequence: CASSSRGRQVNTEAFF. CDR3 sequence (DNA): TGCGCCAGCAGCTCTAGGGGCCGACAGGTGAACACTGAAGCTTTCTTT.

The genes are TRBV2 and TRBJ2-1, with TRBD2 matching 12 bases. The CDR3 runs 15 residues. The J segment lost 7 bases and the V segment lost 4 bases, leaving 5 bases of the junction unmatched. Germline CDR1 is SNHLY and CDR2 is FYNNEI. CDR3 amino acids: CASSVSLAGGNEQFF. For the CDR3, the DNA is TGTGCCAGCAGTGTAAGTCTAGCGGGAGGGAATGAGCAGTTCTTC.

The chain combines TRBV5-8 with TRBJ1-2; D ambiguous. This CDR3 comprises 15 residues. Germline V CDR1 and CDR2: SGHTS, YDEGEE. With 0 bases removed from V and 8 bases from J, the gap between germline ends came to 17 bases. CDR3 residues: CASSLAPARTEGYTF. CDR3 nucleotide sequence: TGTGCCAGCAGCTTGGCCCCCGCCAGGACTGAGGGCTACACCTTC.

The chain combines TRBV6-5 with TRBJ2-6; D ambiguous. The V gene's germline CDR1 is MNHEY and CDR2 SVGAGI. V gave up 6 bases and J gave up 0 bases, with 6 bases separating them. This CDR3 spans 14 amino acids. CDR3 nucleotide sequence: TGTGCCAGCAGGACTTACTCTGGGGCCAACGTCCTGACTTTC. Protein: CASRTYSGANVLTF.

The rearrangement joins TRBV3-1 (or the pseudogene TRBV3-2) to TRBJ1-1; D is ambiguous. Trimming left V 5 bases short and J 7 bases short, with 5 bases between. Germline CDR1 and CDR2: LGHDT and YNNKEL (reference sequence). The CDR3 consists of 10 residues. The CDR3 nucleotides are TGTGCCAGCAGCGCGGGTGAAGCTTTCTTT. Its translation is CASSAGEAFF.

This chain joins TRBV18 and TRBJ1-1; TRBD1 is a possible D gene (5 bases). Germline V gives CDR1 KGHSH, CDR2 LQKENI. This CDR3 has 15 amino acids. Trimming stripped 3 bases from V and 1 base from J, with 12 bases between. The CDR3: CASSPSSGQNTEAFF. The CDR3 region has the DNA TGTGCCAGCTCACCCTCGAGCGGACAGAACACTGAAGCTTTCTTT.